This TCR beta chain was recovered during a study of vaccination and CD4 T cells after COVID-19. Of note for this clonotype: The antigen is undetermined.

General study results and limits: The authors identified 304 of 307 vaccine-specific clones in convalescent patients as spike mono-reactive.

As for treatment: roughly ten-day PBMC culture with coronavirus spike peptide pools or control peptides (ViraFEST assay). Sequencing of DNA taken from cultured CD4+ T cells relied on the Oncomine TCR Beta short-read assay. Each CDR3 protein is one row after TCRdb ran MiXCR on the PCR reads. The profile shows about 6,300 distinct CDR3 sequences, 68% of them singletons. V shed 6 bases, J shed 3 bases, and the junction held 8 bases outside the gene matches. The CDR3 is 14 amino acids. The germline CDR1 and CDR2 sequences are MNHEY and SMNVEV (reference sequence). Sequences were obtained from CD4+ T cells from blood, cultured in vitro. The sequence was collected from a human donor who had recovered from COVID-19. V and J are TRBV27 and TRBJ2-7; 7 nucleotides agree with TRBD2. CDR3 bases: TGTGCCAGCAGACCGTTGGGCGGGAGCTACGAGCAGTACTTC. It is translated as CASRPLGGSYEQYF.